These 7 T cell receptor beta chains were all obtained from the same sample, sequenced in a study of T-cell memory formation after mild COVID-19. TCRdb independently ran MiXCR on the 5' RACE reads; one entry per CDR3 protein. The profile shows under 250,000 distinct CDR3 sequences, over 9.5% of them singletons. Sequencing input: PBMCs or a T cell subset sorted from them (not recorded which). The receptor set was obtained from a young man who had mild COVID-19 (a few samples of this study predate the infection). Cell type and time point are not known.

The chain carries TRBV6-2 or TRBV6-3 and TRBJ1-2; D unclear. The ends were cut back, 6 bases at V and 6 bases at J, with 17 bases in the middle. The CDR3 has 14 residues. Looked up from germline, CDR1 is MNHEY and CDR2 is SVGEGT. This chain's CDR3 is CASRPPAQLDGYTF. The CDR3 DNA reads as TGTGCCAGCAGACCACCGGCCCAGCTGGATGGCTACACCTTC.

This clonotype showed up many times. V gene TRBV2 combines with J gene TRBJ2-1, with a possible D match to TRBD2 (5 bases). With 6 bases removed from V and 2 bases from J, the gap between germline ends came to 11 bases. Germline values: CDR1 SNHLY, CDR2 FYNNEI. This CDR3 has 14 residues. In DNA, the CDR3 is TGTGCCAGCAGGCTTGAGCGGACCTACAATGAGCAGTTCTTC. It is translated as CASRLERTYNEQFF.

This sequence joins TRBV6-2 or TRBV6-3 and TRBJ2-3; 11 bases are a match to TRBD2. With V trimmed by 5 bases and J by 13 bases, 5 bases remained unmatched. Germline assignment: CDR1 MNHEY and CDR2 SVGEGT. The CDR3 is 12 amino acids. CDR3 in amino acids: CASSQTSGDEYF. In DNA, the CDR3 is TGTGCCAGCAGTCAGACTAGCGGGGACGAGTATTTT.

This clonotype came up many times. The V gene is TRBV6-6, the J gene TRBJ2-3; 11 bases match TRBD2. Germline trimming cut 5 bases from V and 6 bases from J; bases unmatched to any gene: 7. This CDR3 is built from 15 residues. Germline CDR1 MNHNY, CDR2 SVGAGI (reference sequence). CDR3 DNA: TGTGCCAGCAGTATCCTTAGCGGGGGGGCCGATACGCAGTATTTT. This sequence encodes CASSILSGGADTQYF.

This clonotype came up many times. The chain is built from TRBV5-1 and TRBJ1-1; no firm D call. The CDR3 totals 12 residues. V was shortened by 1 base and J by 11 bases, with 12 bases between the two germline ends. The V gene's germline CDR1 is SGHRS and CDR2 YFSETQ. CDR3 in DNA: TGCGCCAGCAGCTTGCTCCCCGGAGCGGCTTTCTTT. Translating gives CASSLLPGAAFF.

There are a few counts of this clonotype. This chain uses TRBV12-3 or TRBV12-4 with TRBJ1-2, with TRBD1 as a possible D gene (5 bases). V lost 6 bases and J lost 6, with 20 bases in between. The CDR3 has 15 amino acids. The CDR3 reads CASSPPTRSGDGYTF. The CDR3 nucleotides are TGTGCCAGCAGCCCCCCCACGCGCTCGGGGGATGGCTACACCTTC.

This clonotype was counted between two and nine times. This chain links TRBV3-1 with TRBJ2-1; 9 nucleotides line up with TRBD1. Germline CDR1 and CDR2: LGHDT and YNNKEL (reference sequence). This CDR3 has 14 residues. The V gene end was trimmed by 3 bases and the J gene end by 9 bases; junction bases not matched to a gene: 6. The CDR3 protein is CASSHGTGLGEQFF. The CDR3 bases are TGTGCCAGCAGCCATGGGACAGGGTTGGGTGAGCAGTTCTTC.